This entry is about one T cell receptor (beta chain). Its matching antigen is unknown. Stem cell-like memory, regulatory, central memory and naive CD4+ cells were sorted via CD45RO/CCR7/CD25/CD127/CD95/CD27. This record belongs to a study of beta chain features in type 1 diabetes. Regarding the study as a whole: Relative to healthy donors, patients appeared to have naive, central memory and Treg TCRB repertoires that were more similar. In type 1 diabetes patients, VDJ junctions had fewer insertions; deletions at these junctions were more frequent. Shorter templates might be favored by PCR, equally in patients and controls.

The germline V gene encodes CDR1 MNHEY and CDR2 SVGAGI. This CDR3 has 15 residues. V was pared by 5 bases and J by 4 bases, with 10 bases of the junction left unmatched. The entirety of the isolated RNA underwent reverse transcription, so expressed TCRB transcripts were sequenced. Here immunoSEQ multiplex PCR was the method, and the copy in TCRdb shows in-frame clones only, minus some. The sample lists some 150,000 clones, more than 9% occurring once. The specimen sequenced was naive CD4+ T cells from blood. This clonotype was obtained from a man between 18 and 35 years old in good health. This chain connects TRBV6-5 to TRBJ1-1; 7 bases agree with TRBD1. The CDR3 DNA reads as TGTGCCAGCAGTATCAACAGGGGATCTCTCACTGAAGCTTTCTTT. Residues: CASSINRGSLTEAFF.